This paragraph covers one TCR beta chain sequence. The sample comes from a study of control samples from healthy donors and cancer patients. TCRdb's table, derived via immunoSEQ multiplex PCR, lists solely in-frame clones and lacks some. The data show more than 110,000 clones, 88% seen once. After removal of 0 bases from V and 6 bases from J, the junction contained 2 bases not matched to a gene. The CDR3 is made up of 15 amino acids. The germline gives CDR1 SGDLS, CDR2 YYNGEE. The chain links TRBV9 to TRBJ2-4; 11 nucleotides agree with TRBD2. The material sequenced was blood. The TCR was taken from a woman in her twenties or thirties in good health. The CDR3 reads CASSVEGTSGNIQYF. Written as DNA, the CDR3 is TGTGCCAGCAGCGTAGAGGGGACTAGCGGAAACATTCAGTACTTC.